This T cell receptor (beta chain) is from a study of identical twins. General study results and limits: Sequences that were out-of-frame, alpha and twin-shared displayed an excess of low generation probability. Excess sharing between twins was weaker in beta out-of-frame sequences.

Template switching supplied a universal primer site; unique molecular identifiers were carried on the cDNA. TCRdb reprocessed the 5' RACE reads with MiXCR, giving one entry per CDR3 protein. The sample lists around 530,000 distinct CDR3 sequences; approximately 16% were seen once. The CDR3 is 14 residues long. Trimming stripped 1 base from V and 2 bases from J, with 7 bases between. At least ten counts were recorded for this clonotype. Its antigen remains unidentified. The sample was also reused in another study, on yellow fever vaccine responses in identical twins.

Input material: CD4+ T cells sorted from blood. This TCR derives from a woman between 18 and 29 years old in good health. This sequence joins TRBV12-3 or TRBV12-4 and TRBJ2-3; D might be TRBD1 or TRBD2, each matching 5 bases. The CDR3 bases are TGTGCCAGCAGTTTAGGGGGACCCACAGATACGCAGTATTTT. Its protein is CASSLGGPTDTQYF.